The next 28 T cell receptor beta chains were all read from a single sample in a study of shared clonotypes between healthy human individuals. Measured with immunoSEQ multiplex PCR; TCRdb has only the in-frame clones, and not every one. This repertoire shows 2 million to 2.5 million clones, approximately 94% found once; its top ten account for around 0.13%. Material for sequencing was naive CD4+ T cells sorted from blood. Subset in this sample: CD45RA+ positively selected. The receptors come from a young man in good health.

The genes are TRBV6-5 and TRBJ2-5, with 7 bases lining up with TRBD2. Trimming removed 7 bases from V and 5 bases from J; junction bases left unmatched: 7. Germline V CDR1 and CDR2: MNHEY, SVGAGI. This CDR3 spans 13 amino acids. The CDR3 nucleotides are TGTGCCAGCACCTCCTGGGGGGGGGAGACCCAGTACTTC. Its translation is CASTSWGGETQYF.

The chain joins TRBV19 to TRBJ2-1, with D perhaps TRBD1 or TRBD2 (5 bases each). V lost 0 bases to trimming and J lost 7 bases, with 10 bases between them. Germline-derived CDR1 and CDR2 are LNHDA and SQIVND (reference sequence). The CDR3 is 14 amino acids. CDR3 amino acids: CASSIEGRTNEQFF. Here the CDR3 DNA reads TGTGCCAGTAGTATAGAGGGGCGGACTAATGAGCAGTTCTTC.

The V gene is TRBV7-2, the J gene TRBJ2-7; D may be TRBD2 (6 bases). The CDR3 contains 15 residues. Germline CDR1 and CDR2: SGHTA and FQGNSA. V lost 5 bases to trimming and J lost 2 bases, with 16 bases between them. CDR3 residues: CASSPISGSAYEQYF. As DNA, the CDR3 is TGTGCCAGCAGCCCAATTAGCGGAAGTGCCTACGAGCAGTACTTC.

The V gene is TRBV5-1, the J gene TRBJ1-2, with D unresolved. The CDR3 consists of 11 residues. From germline, CDR1 is SGHRS and CDR2 YFSETQ. The germline V and J ends were trimmed by 5 bases and 4 bases, with 6 bases remaining between them. The chain's CDR3 is CASRASYGYTF. The CDR3 DNA follows: TGCGCCAGCAGAGCTTCCTATGGCTACACCTTC.

The rearrangement links TRBV7-9 to TRBJ2-3, with TRBD2 matching 7 bases. V lost 6 bases, J lost 2 bases, and 8 bases stayed unmatched. The CDR3 runs 15 residues. CDR1 SEHNR and CDR2 FQNEAQ come from the germline V gene (reference sequence). CDR3 nucleotides: TGTGCCAGCAGTCGTAGCGGGTACGACACAGATACGCAGTATTTT. Its protein product is CASSRSGYDTDTQYF.

Comments on this clone: This sample includes further DNA sequences coding for the same CDR3. V is TRBV5-1 and J is TRBJ1-5, with D possibly being TRBD1 (5 bases). V dropped 2 bases and J dropped 0 bases, with 9 bases sitting between them. The CDR3 contains 15 residues. CDR1 and CDR2 from the germline V gene are SGHRS and YFSETQ. The CDR3 DNA is TGCGCCAGCAGCTTAGAGGGGTATAGCAATCAGCCCCAGCATTTT. Amino acids: CASSLEGYSNQPQHF. Full variable domain (remainder filled in from reference TRBV5-1 and TRBJ1-5): KAGVTQTPRYLIKTRGQQVTLSCSPISGHRSVSWYQQTPGQGLQFLFEYFSETQRNKGNFPGRFSGRQFSNSRSEMNVSTLELGDSALYLCASSLEGYSNQPQHFGDGTRLSIL.

The chain carries TRBV6-5 and TRBJ2-7; TRBD2 is a possible D gene (7 bases). Germline V gene lookup returns CDR1 MNHEY and CDR2 SVGAGI. This CDR3 is 14 amino acids long. V was shortened by 6 bases and J by 2 bases, with 14 bases between the two germline ends. CDR3 protein: CASSREGGAYEQYF. As DNA, the CDR3 is TGTGCCAGCAGCCGGGAAGGGGGGGCCTACGAGCAGTACTTC.

The genes are TRBV7-9 and TRBJ2-7; 8 nucleotides align to TRBD1. The CDR3 spans 14 residues. Germline V CDR1 and CDR2: SEHNR, FQNEAQ (reference sequence). J lost 2 bases, V lost 5 bases, and 5 bases had no gene match. This CDR3 is CASSPKGQAYEQYF. The CDR3 DNA reads as TGTGCCAGCAGCCCAAAGGGACAGGCCTACGAGCAGTACTTC.

The chain has TRBV30 and TRBJ2-3; 7 bases agree with TRBD2. Trimming at V came to 1 base and at J to 0 bases, leaving 4 bases not matched to a gene. There are 15 residues in the CDR3. Germline V gene lookup returns CDR1 GTSNPN and CDR2 SVGIG (reference sequence). The CDR3 is CAWSGGSGSTDTQYF. The CDR3 nucleotides are TGTGCCTGGAGTGGGGGTAGCGGGAGCACAGATACGCAGTATTTT.

V gene TRBV21-1 combines with J gene TRBJ2-5. TRBV21-1 is classified as a pseudogene. There are 16 residues in the CDR3. The CDR3 reads CASIIGSGGQWETQYF. The CDR3 coding sequence is TGTGCCAGCATCATCGGGTCCGGGGGCCAGTGGGAGACCCAGTACTTC.

V and J are TRBV29-1 and TRBJ2-1; TRBD2 matches 7 bases. This CDR3 has 13 amino acids. V lost 3 bases to trimming and J lost 4 bases; unmatched junction nucleotides: 3. CDR1 SQVTM and CDR2 ANQGSEA come from the germline V gene. The CDR3 loop is CSVDLAAYNEQFF. CDR3 DNA: TGCAGCGTTGACCTAGCGGCTTACAATGAGCAGTTCTTC.

The V and J genes are TRBV11-1 and TRBJ2-2; maybe TRBD1 (5 bases). This CDR3 comprises 16 residues. V was pared by 7 bases and J by 5 bases, with 20 bases between. Germline loops: CDR1 SGHAT, CDR2 FQDESV (reference sequence). The CDR3 protein is CASTPDGQGRTGELFF. The CDR3 coding sequence is TGTGCCAGCACCCCCGACGGGCAGGGTCGGACCGGGGAGCTGTTTTTT.

The chain recombines TRBV6-5 with TRBJ1-2, with D uncertain. Looked up from germline, CDR1 is MNHEY and CDR2 is SVGAGI. This CDR3 contains 15 residues. With 0 bases removed from V and 5 bases from J, the gap between germline ends came to 13 bases. In DNA, the CDR3 is TGTGCCAGCAGTTACTCGATGATCTCGGTATATGGCTACACCTTC. Amino acid sequence: CASSYSMISVYGYTF.

The chain uses TRBV30 and TRBJ1-1, with D unresolved. The germline V gene encodes CDR1 GTSNPN and CDR2 SVGIG (reference sequence). V was cut by 0 bases and J by 1 base, with 12 bases left in between. The CDR3 loop spans 15 amino acids. In DNA, the CDR3 is TGTGCCTGGAGTGTACGACCGCCGAGGAACACTGAAGCTTTCTTT. It yields the protein CAWSVRPPRNTEAFF.

As concerns this clone: This specimen includes other DNA sequences encoding the same CDR3. The rearrangement links TRBV2 to TRBJ2-7; the D gene is possibly TRBD1 (5 bases). The length of the CDR3 is 11 residues. V was shortened by 3 bases and J by 7 bases, with 7 bases between the two germline ends. Germline V CDR1 and CDR2: SNHLY, FYNNEI. CDR3 coding DNA: TGTGCCAGCAGTGAGGGGCGGGAGCAGTACTTC. It yields the protein CASSEGREQYF.

This clone was detected once. The chain recombines TRBV19 with TRBJ2-7, with 10 bases fitting TRBD1. Trimming took 6 bases from V and 1 from J; bases not matched to a gene: 6. CDR3 length: 15 residues. Looked up from germline, CDR1 is LNHDA and CDR2 is SQIVND (reference sequence). The CDR3 nucleotides read TGTGCCAGTAGCACCCAGGGACAGGGGTCCTACGAGCAGTACTTC. It codes for CASSTQGQGSYEQYF. Looking up the rest from reference TRBV19 and TRBJ2-7 gives the full variable domain: DGGITQSPKYLFRKEGQNVTLSCEQNLNHDAMYWYRQDPGQGLRLIYYSQIVNDFQKGDIAEGYSVSREKKESFPLTVTSAQKNPTAFYLCASSTQGQGSYEQYFGPGTRLTVT.

The chain is built from TRBV7-2 and TRBJ2-2, with D uncertain. Per germline, CDR1 SGHTA and CDR2 FQGNSA. V was trimmed by 5 bases and J by 4 bases, leaving 8 bases between them. The CDR3 is made up of 13 amino acids. As DNA, the CDR3 is TGTGCCAGCAGCAAATTTGGCACCGGGGAGCTGTTTTTT. Protein product: CASSKFGTGELFF.

The chain combines TRBV7-9 with TRBJ1-5, with a weak D call TRBD1 (5 bases). Germline assignment: CDR1 SEHNR and CDR2 FQNEAQ (reference sequence). Trimming cost V 4 bases and J 8 bases, with 18 bases left between them. The CDR3 is 15 amino acids. The CDR3 DNA is TGTGCCAGCAGCTCCGGTGGGGGGACCCAGGAGCCCCAGCATTTT. It codes for CASSSGGGTQEPQHF.

The CDR3 nucleotides read TGTGCCAGCAGCTTAGCGAGTCAAGAGACCCAGTACTTC. Residues: CASSLASQETQYF. The rearrangement uses TRBV11-2 and TRBJ2-5, with no clear D. The germline V gene has CDR1 SGHAT and CDR2 FQNNGV. Trimming cost V 1 base and J 2 bases, with 5 bases left between them. The CDR3 totals 13 residues.

The V and J genes are TRBV10-3 and TRBJ2-7, with 7 bases aligning to TRBD1. CDR3 size: 15 residues. The germline CDR1 and CDR2 sequences are ENHRY and SYGVKD. Trimming took 2 bases from V and 2 from J; bases not matched to a gene: 6. Written as DNA, the CDR3 is TGTGCCATCAGTGAGCCAACGGGACAGACCTACGAGCAGTACTTC. This codes for CAISEPTGQTYEQYF.

This clone has a single count. Distinct nucleotide sequences in the sample also encode this CDR3. The chain carries TRBV5-1 and TRBJ2-7; TRBD2 is a possible D gene (7 bases). V was shortened by 1 base and J by 3 bases, with 11 bases between the two germline ends. The CDR3 is made up of 14 amino acids. Germline CDR1 SGHRS, CDR2 YFSETQ. In DNA, the CDR3 is TGCGCCAGCAGCTTGCAGGGAGGGGGCTACGAGCAGTACTTC. Translation gives CASSLQGGGYEQYF.

The genes are TRBV7-2 and TRBJ2-3; TRBD2 might be the D (6 bases). The CDR3 is made up of 17 amino acids. V shed 5 bases and J shed 2 bases, with 20 bases lying between them. Germline CDR1 and CDR2: SGHTA and FQGNSA. CDR3 DNA sequence: TGTGCCAGCAGCACCATGACGGCGGGACCTTACACAGATACGCAGTATTTT. As protein: CASSTMTAGPYTDTQYF. Variable domain in full (rest from reference TRBV7-2 and TRBJ2-3): GAGVSQSPSNKVTEKGKDVELRCDPISGHTALYWYRQSLGQGLEFLIYFQGNSAPDKSGLPSDRFSAERTGGSVSTLTIQRTQQEDSAVYLCASSTMTAGPYTDTQYFGPGTRLTVL.

The chain employs TRBV18 and TRBJ1-1; 9 bases are shared with TRBD1. Germline CDR1 KGHSH, CDR2 LQKENI. With 4 bases clipped from V and 4 bases from J, the junction kept 4 bases outside the gene matches. The CDR3 runs 14 residues. DNA of the CDR3: TGTGCCAGCTCACGGACAGGGGAGGGCACTGAAGCTTTCTTT. It translates to CASSRTGEGTEAFF.

The J gene is TRBJ1-1, the V gene TRBV25-1; D perhaps matches TRBD1 (6 bases). CDR3 size: 14 residues. Trimming stripped 7 bases from V and 4 bases from J, with 16 bases between. The germline V gene encodes CDR1 MGHDK and CDR2 SYGVNS. The CDR3 DNA reads TGTGCCAGCACCTCGACCAGGGGAGCCACTGAAGCTTTCTTT. Amino acids: CASTSTRGATEAFF.

The V call is TRBV28, the J call TRBJ2-1, with TRBD1 as a possible D gene (5 bases). The germline V and J ends were trimmed by 8 bases and 1 base, with 12 bases remaining between them. CDR3 length: 14 residues. Per germline, CDR1 MDHEN and CDR2 SYDVKM. Here the CDR3 reads CASFDSLSYNEQFF. CDR3 coding DNA: TGTGCCAGCTTCGACAGCCTTTCCTACAATGAGCAGTTCTTC.

This chain links TRBV15 with TRBJ1-5; D uncertain. V was shortened by 4 bases and J by 2 bases, with 21 bases between the two germline ends. This CDR3 is built from 18 residues. Looked up from germline, CDR1 is LNHNV and CDR2 is YYDKDF (reference sequence). CDR3 sequence: CATSKPGPRSPRNQPQHF. The CDR3 DNA is TGTGCCACCAGCAAGCCTGGCCCTAGGAGCCCCCGCAATCAGCCCCAGCATTTT.

The chain's CDR3 is CASRQTGRSYNEQFF. The CDR3 DNA reads TGTGCCAGTAGGCAGACAGGGAGGTCCTACAATGAGCAGTTCTTC. The rearrangement uses TRBV19 and TRBJ2-1; D is perhaps TRBD1 (7 bases). This CDR3 has 15 amino acids. Between the trimmed V and J ends, which lost 6 bases and 1 base, there was a span of 13 bases. CDR1 and CDR2 (germline): LNHDA, SQIVND (reference sequence).

The chain is built from TRBV5-5 and TRBJ1-5, with TRBD1 matching 8 bases. This CDR3 region has 15 residues. V shed 3 bases, J shed 1 base, and the junction held 3 bases outside the gene matches. CDR1 is SGHKS, CDR2 YYEKEE, per germline (reference sequence). The CDR3 DNA follows: TGTGCCAGCAGCTGGACAGGGATGAGCAATCAGCCCCAGCATTTT. The encoded protein is CASSWTGMSNQPQHF.